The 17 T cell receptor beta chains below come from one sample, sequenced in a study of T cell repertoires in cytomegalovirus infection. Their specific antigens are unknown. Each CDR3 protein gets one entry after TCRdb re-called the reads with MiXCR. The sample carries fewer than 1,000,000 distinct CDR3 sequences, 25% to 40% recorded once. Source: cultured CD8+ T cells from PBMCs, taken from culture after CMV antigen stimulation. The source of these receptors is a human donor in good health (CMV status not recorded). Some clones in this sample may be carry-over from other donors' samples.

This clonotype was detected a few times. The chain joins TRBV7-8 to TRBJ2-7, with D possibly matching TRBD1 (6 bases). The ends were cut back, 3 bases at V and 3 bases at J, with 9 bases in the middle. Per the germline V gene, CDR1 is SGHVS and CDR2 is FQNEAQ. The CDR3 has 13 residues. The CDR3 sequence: CASSFGDIYEQYV. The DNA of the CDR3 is TGTGCCAGCAGCTTCGGGGACATCTACGAGCAGTACGTC.

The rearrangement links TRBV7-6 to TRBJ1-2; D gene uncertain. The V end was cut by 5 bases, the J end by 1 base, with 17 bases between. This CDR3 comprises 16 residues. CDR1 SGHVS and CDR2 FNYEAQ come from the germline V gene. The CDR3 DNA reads TGTGCCAGCAGCCGCTTGGAGGGTATTATTAACTATGGCTACACCTTC. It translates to CASSRLEGIINYGYTF.

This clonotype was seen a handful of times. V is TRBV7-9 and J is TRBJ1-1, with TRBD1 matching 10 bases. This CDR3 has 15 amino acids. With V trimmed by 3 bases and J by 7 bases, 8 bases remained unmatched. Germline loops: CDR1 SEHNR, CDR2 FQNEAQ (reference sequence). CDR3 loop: CASSFFPGTGDEAFF. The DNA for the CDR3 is TGTGCCAGCAGCTTTTTCCCCGGGACAGGGGATGAAGCTTTCTTT.

This chain's CDR3 is CASSQTGFVLGGANVLTF. The CDR3 DNA reads as TGCGCCAGCAGCCAAACGGGATTCGTCTTGGGTGGGGCCAACGTCCTGACTTTC. The chain employs TRBV4-3 and TRBJ2-6, with D possibly TRBD2 on 5 matching bases. CDR3 length: 18 residues. From germline, CDR1 is LGHNA and CDR2 YSLEER. Trimming left V 2 bases short and J 3 bases short, with 17 bases between.

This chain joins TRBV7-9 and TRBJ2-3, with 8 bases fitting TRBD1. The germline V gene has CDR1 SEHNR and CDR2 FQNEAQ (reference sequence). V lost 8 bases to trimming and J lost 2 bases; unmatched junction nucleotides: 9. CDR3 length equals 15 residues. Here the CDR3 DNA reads TGTGCCAGCGAGCATACAGGGGGACTCACAGATACGCAGTATTTT. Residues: CASEHTGGLTDTQYF.

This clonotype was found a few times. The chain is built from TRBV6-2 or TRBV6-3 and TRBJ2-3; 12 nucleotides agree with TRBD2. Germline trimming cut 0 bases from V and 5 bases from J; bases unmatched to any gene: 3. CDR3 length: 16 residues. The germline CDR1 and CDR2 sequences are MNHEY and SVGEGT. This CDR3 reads CASSYSTSGGQDTQYF. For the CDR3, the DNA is TGTGCCAGCAGTTACTCGACTAGCGGGGGTCAAGATACGCAGTATTTT.

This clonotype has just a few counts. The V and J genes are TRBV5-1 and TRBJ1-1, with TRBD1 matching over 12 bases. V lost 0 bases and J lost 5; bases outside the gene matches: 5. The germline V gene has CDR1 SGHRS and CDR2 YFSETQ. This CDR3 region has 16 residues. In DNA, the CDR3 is TGCGCCAGCAGCTTGGGGGGGACAGGGGGCAATACTGAAGCTTTCTTT. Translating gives CASSLGGTGGNTEAFF.

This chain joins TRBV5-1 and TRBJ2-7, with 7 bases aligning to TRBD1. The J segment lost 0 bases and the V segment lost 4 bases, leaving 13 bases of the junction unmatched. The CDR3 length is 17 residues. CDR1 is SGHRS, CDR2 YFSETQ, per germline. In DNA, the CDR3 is TGCGCCAGCAGCGGAGGTCCGGGGACAGCTCTCTCCTACGAGCAGTACTTC. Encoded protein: CASSGGPGTALSYEQYF.

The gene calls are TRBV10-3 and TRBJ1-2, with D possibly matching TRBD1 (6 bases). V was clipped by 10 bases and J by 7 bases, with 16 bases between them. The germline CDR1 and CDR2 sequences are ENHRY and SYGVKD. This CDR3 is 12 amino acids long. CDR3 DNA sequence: TGTGCCACTCAATACAGGGAGGGTGGCTACACCTTC. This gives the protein CATQYREGGYTF.

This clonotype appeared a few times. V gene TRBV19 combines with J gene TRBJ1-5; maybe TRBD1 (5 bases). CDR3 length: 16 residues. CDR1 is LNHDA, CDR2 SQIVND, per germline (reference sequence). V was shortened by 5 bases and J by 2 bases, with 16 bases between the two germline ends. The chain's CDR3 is CASSPLVGGGNQPQHF. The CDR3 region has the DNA TGTGCCAGTAGTCCCCTCGTGGGGGGAGGCAATCAGCCCCAGCATTTT.

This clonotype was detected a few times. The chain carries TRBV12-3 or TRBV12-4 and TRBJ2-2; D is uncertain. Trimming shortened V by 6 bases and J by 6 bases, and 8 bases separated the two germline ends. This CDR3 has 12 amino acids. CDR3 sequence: CASSIFAGELFF. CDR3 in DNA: TGTGCCAGCAGCATTTTTGCCGGGGAGCTGTTTTTT.

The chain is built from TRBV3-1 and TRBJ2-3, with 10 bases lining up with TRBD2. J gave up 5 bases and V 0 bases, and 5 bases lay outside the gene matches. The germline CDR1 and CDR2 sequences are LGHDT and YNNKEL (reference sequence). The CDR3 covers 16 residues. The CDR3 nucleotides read TGTGCCAGCAGCCAAGAAACTAGCGGGGAGGTAGATACGCAGTATTTT. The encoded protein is CASSQETSGEVDTQYF.

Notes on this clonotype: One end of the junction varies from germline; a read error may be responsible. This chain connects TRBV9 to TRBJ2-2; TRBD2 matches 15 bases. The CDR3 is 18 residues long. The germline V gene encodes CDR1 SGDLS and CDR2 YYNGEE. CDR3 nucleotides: TGTGTCAGCAGCTCCCGGACTAGCGGGGGGGCTCCCACGGGGGAGCTGTTTTTT. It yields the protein CVSSSRTSGGAPTGELFF.

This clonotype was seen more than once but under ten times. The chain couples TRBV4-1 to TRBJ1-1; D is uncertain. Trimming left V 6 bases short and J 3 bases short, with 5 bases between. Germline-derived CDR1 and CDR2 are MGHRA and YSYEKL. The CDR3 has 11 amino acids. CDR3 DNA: TGCGCCAGCAGAGCACACACTGAAGCTTTCTTT. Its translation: CASRAHTEAFF.

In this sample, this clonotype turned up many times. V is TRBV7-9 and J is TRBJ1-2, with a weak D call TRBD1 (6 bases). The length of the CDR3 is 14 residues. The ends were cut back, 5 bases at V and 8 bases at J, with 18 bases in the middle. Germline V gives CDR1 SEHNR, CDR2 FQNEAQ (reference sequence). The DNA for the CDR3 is TGTGCCAGCAGCGGATTGACAGGCCTCAGAGGCTACACCTTC. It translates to CASSGLTGLRGYTF.

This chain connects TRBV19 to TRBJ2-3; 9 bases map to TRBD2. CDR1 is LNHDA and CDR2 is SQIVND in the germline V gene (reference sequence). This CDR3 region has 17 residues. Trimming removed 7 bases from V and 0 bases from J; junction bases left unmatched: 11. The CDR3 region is CASNNLAGLPSTDTQYF. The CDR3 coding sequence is TGTGCCAGTAATAATCTAGCGGGGCTGCCTAGCACAGATACGCAGTATTTT.

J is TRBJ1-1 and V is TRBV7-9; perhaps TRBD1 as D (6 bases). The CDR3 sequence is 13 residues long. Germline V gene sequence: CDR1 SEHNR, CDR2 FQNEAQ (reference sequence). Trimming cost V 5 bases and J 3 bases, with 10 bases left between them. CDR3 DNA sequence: TGTGCCAGCAGCCAGGGGTTGGACACTGAAGCTTTCTTT. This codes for CASSQGLDTEAFF.